This record looks at one TCR beta chain sequence and its context. Its antigen is unidentified. The sample belongs to a study of shared clonotypes between healthy human individuals. Study conclusions and caveats: Among a handful of donors, approximately 5.4% of naive CD4 clonotypes were found in common.

V lost 4 bases, J lost 7 bases, and 19 bases lay in between. Per germline, CDR1 ENHRY and CDR2 SYGVKD. CDR3 length: 15 amino acids. Study donors comprised healthy, HIV-negative adults devoid of recent acute infection or vaccination. All donors were Caucasian adults living in Nashville, Tennessee. Genomic DNA per cell subset filled all wells of several immunoSEQ plates. The method was immunoSEQ multiplex PCR; TCRdb's version includes in-frame clones alone and lacks a portion of them. The sample comprises 2 million to 2.5 million clones, 80% to 95% of which are singletons, and around 0.4% rests with the top ten.

The sample consisted of naive CD4+ T cells from PBMCs. Subset in this sample: CD45RA+ positively selected. The chain has TRBV10-3 and TRBJ1-1; D perhaps matches TRBD1 (6 bases). This TCR came from a man aged 18-30 years in good health. Some clones in this sample may be carry-over from other donors' samples. CDR3 sequence: CAISGDTGASFEAFF. The CDR3, as DNA: TGTGCCATCAGTGGGGACACGGGGGCTTCGTTTGAAGCTTTCTTT.